This T cell receptor (beta chain) was captured in a study of post-analysis software for immune sequencing data (dated by TCRdb to the mid-2010s). Background for the entire study: The recorded disease courses included relapsing-remitting, secondary progressive and progressive-relapsing multiple sclerosis, and some patients had no subtype annotation. The patient repertoires were set against approximately 10 previously published healthy control repertoires from donors whose ages ranged from roughly 6 to 27 years. A subset of samples was prepared in parallel using single-end sample barcoding, then pooled and co-amplified after Illumina adapter ligation.

Overall study results and their limits: Direct clustering with F measure revealed strong co-clustering of samples prepared in the same batch, which led to a batch-effect correction. The multiple sclerosis patient group was slightly younger than the control group. Compared with controls, multiple sclerosis patients had significantly lower normalized Chao1 diversity, a finding suggesting substantial peripheral T-cell clonal expansion. Significantly higher frequencies in patients than in controls were found for roughly 5 TRBV segments, including TRBV5-6, TRBV5-1 and TRBV20-1.

With regard to this clonotype: The antigen it binds to is not known. No quality values exist for individual bases; no much larger clone is one base distant.

To demonstrate the VDJtools post-analysis software, the study profiled TCR beta repertoires from the peripheral blood of 13 young patients with multiple sclerosis. The multiple sclerosis patients were children and adolescents ranging in age from 6 to 15 years. Including cysteine and phenylalanine, the CDR3 has 15 amino acids. The retained sequence is limited to the CDR3, 45 bases, with the frame set at the first base. CDR1 and CDR2 are read off the germline V gene as SGHRS and YFSETQ. The germline ends are 16 bases apart after V is trimmed by 4 bases and J by 4 bases. Libraries were constructed by PCR. TCRdb shows the sequencer as Illumina HiSeq 2500. To reduce PCR and sequencing biases, unique molecular identifiers were built into the TCR beta cDNA libraries. Roughly 0.5 million cDNA molecules were obtained per 1 to 10 million input T cells, so each molecule approximated one T cell. The patient libraries were prepared and sequenced with the same protocol used for the earlier healthy control dataset. Within a given batch, samples were prepared together, multiplexed and sequenced on the same HiSeq lane. For the original study's pipeline: Raw barcoded reads were processed with MIGEC, and single-read molecular identifier groups were discarded before consensus assembly and CDR3 extraction. Clonotype tables were post-analysed with VDJtools, normalizing diversity by down-sampling all datasets to the smallest sample size. To correct batch-related cross-sample contamination, repertoire overlap clustering matched CDR3 amino acid sequences but not nucleotide sequences. TCRdb reworked the public reads: Q25 trimming with fastp, MiXCR clone assembly, productive beta chains retained. Rows with a matching CDR3 protein are joined into one entry that keeps the most common DNA and genes. TCRdb's processing, not the study's, gives the V and J calls here. This sample comprises about 260,000 distinct CDR3 sequences, 30% to 45% of them detected only once. Of the sample, roughly 4.8% falls within the top ten clones.

The clonotype comes from a girl under 18 with multiple sclerosis. Recombination linked TRBV5-1 to TRBJ2-3; the D region possibly corresponds to TRBD2 (6 bases align). Material for sequencing was blood. The nucleotide sequence reads as follows: TGCGCCAGCAGCGCGACTAGTGGCAGCGCAGATACGCAGTATTTT. This codes for CASSATSGSADTQYF.